The 18 T cell receptor beta chains given below trace back to one sample, sequenced in a study of cytomegalovirus exposure and HLA in healthy donors. The table came from immunoSEQ multiplex PCR; TCRdb's copy has only in-frame clones and leaves some out. The repertoire holds some 140,000 clones, with about 83% as singletons. The sequencing sample was made of PBMCs. These receptor sequences come from a woman younger than 45 in good health and CMV-seronegative.

CDR3 in DNA: TGTGCCAGCAGCCAAGATCCGACAGGGGGAAACACTGAAGCTTTCTTT. Protein product: CASSQDPTGGNTEAFF. J is TRBJ1-1 and V is TRBV4-2; 9 nucleotides align to TRBD1. Germline values: CDR1 LGHNA, CDR2 YNFKEQ. This CDR3 spans 16 amino acids. V was clipped by 0 bases and J by 2 bases; unmatched bases: 4.

This clone was counted between two and nine times. V and J are TRBV25-1 and TRBJ1-2; D is unclear. From germline, CDR1 is MGHDK and CDR2 SYGVNS. V was trimmed by 1 base and J by 8 bases, leaving 5 bases between them. This CDR3 has 11 amino acids. The CDR3 DNA sequence: TGTGCCAGCAGTGAATCGGTGGGCTACACCTTC. Translating gives CASSESVGYTF.

The gene calls are TRBV27 and TRBJ2-7, with D tentatively TRBD1 (5 bases). The CDR3 length is 15 residues. CDR1 is MNHEY and CDR2 is SMNVEV in the germline V gene (reference sequence). The V end was cut by 8 bases, the J end by 4 bases, with 21 bases between. The CDR3 nucleotides read TGTGCCAGCTCCCTAGGGGTCCAAGGGTTTTACGAGCAGTACTTC. It translates to CASSLGVQGFYEQYF.

V and J are TRBV10-3 and TRBJ2-1; D possibly corresponds to TRBD2 (6 bases). The ends were cut back, 8 bases at V and 9 bases at J, with 11 bases in the middle. Germline V gene data show CDR1 as ENHRY and CDR2 as SYGVKD. The CDR3 extends over 11 amino acids. CDR3 in DNA: TGTGCCATCTCCGGGGGTACTGAGCAGTTCTTC. It codes for CAISGGTEQFF.

The chain couples TRBV13 to TRBJ2-7, with a possible D match to TRBD2 (5 bases). This CDR3 comprises 12 residues. The V end lost 3 bases, the J end lost 4 bases, and 7 bases lay between the germline ends. CDR1 PRHDT and CDR2 FYEKMQ come from the germline V gene (reference sequence). In nucleotides, the CDR3 is TGTGCCAGCAGCTTCGGGGAGTACGAGCAGTACTTC. Amino acid sequence: CASSFGEYEQYF.

This clone was seen a single time. The chain joins TRBV19 to TRBJ2-5; D not certain. Germline assignment: CDR1 LNHDA and CDR2 SQIVND (reference sequence). The CDR3 covers 13 residues. V lost 6 bases to trimming and J lost 5 bases, with 13 bases between them. Written as DNA, the CDR3 is TGTGCCAGTAGCCCTACCCTAGTGGAGACCCAGTACTTC. This gives the protein CASSPTLVETQYF.

The chain is built from TRBV12-5 and TRBJ2-3; D gene unclear. Germline V gene sequence: CDR1 LGHNT, CDR2 FRNRAP. V was trimmed by 1 base and J by 2 bases, leaving 7 bases between them. CDR3 length: 14 amino acids. CDR3 amino acids: CASGLAQVTDTQYF. CDR3 sequence (DNA): TGTGCTAGTGGTTTGGCTCAGGTCACAGATACGCAGTATTTT.

The chain has TRBV7-2 and TRBJ2-3, with D tentatively TRBD1 (6 bases). The CDR3 length is 15 residues. V was trimmed by 5 bases and J by 1 base, leaving 13 bases between them. CDR1 and CDR2 (germline): SGHTA, FQGNSA. CDR3 in DNA: TGTGCCAGCAGCCCCCAGGGGCAGCGCACAGATACGCAGTATTTT. Protein sequence: CASSPQGQRTDTQYF.

The chain employs TRBV13 and TRBJ1-6; maybe TRBD1 (5 bases). The germline gives CDR1 PRHDT, CDR2 FYEKMQ (reference sequence). Trimming stripped 3 bases from V and 10 bases from J, with 19 bases between. This CDR3 region has 16 residues. CDR3 nucleotides: TGTGCCAGCAGCTTGGGAGGGGAGTACAGTTTGTCACCCCTCCACTTT. Translated: CASSLGGEYSLSPLHF.

The chain joins TRBV5-1 to TRBJ1-2, with TRBD1 matching 12 bases. CDR3 length: 16 amino acids. The ends lost 4 bases at V and 2 bases at J; junction bases unmatched: 6. The germline V gene has CDR1 SGHRS and CDR2 YFSETQ. CDR3 sequence (DNA): TGCGCCAGCAGCACTCAAGGGACAGGGGGCAACTATGGCTACACCTTC. Protein: CASSTQGTGGNYGYTF.

The chain is built from TRBV18 and TRBJ2-5; 9 nucleotides agree with TRBD1. V gave up 6 bases and J gave up 5 bases; unmatched junction bases: 13. In germline, CDR1 is KGHSH, CDR2 LQKENI. This CDR3 contains 16 residues. Here the CDR3 reads CASSTGTGTYRETQYF. The CDR3, as DNA: TGTGCCAGCTCGACCGGGACAGGGACCTACAGGGAGACCCAGTACTTC.

The CDR3 DNA follows: TGTGCCAGCAGCCGGGGACTAGACACCGGGGAGCTGTTTTTT. The encoded protein is CASSRGLDTGELFF. The chain combines TRBV7-8 with TRBJ2-2; 8 nucleotides agree with TRBD2. Germline CDR1 SGHVS, CDR2 FQNEAQ. J was trimmed by 3 bases and V by 5 bases; bases with no gene match: 2. This CDR3 is 14 amino acids long.

The chain uses TRBV2 and TRBJ1-1, with D uncertain. The CDR3 totals 14 residues. Germline V lookup: CDR1 SNHLY, CDR2 FYNNEI. The ends were cut back, 0 bases at V and 3 bases at J, with 8 bases in the middle. The CDR3 DNA follows: TGTGCCAGCAGTGAAGCGCTTCCGGACACTGAAGCTTTCTTT. Translating gives CASSEALPDTEAFF.

This sequence joins TRBV7-7 and TRBJ2-5, with 9 bases fitting TRBD2. With 3 bases clipped from V and 4 bases from J, the junction kept 6 bases outside the gene matches. Germline values: CDR1 SSHAT, CDR2 FNYEAQ (reference sequence). This CDR3 region has 15 residues. Written as DNA, the CDR3 is TGTGCCAGCAGCTTGGGAGCGGGGGGTATAGAGACCCAGTACTTC. It translates to CASSLGAGGIETQYF. The whole variable domain, remainder taken from reference TRBV7-7 and TRBJ2-5, is GAGVSQSPRYKVTKRGQDVTLRCDPISSHATLYWYQQALGQGPEFLTYFNYEAQPDKSGLPSDRFSAERPEGSISTLTIQRTEQRDSAMYRCASSLGAGGIETQYFGPGTRLLVL.

The gene calls are TRBV6-9 and TRBJ2-7; 10 bases line up with TRBD1. V was clipped by 4 bases and J by 4 bases; unmatched bases: 13. From germline, CDR1 is MNHGY and CDR2 SVAAGI. This CDR3 has 17 residues. The CDR3 reads CASSSNPGQGPEYEQYF. For the CDR3, the DNA is TGTGCCAGCAGTTCCAACCCGGGACAGGGGCCCGAGTACGAGCAGTACTTC.

V gene TRBV29-1 combines with J gene TRBJ1-3; 7 positions match TRBD1. The CDR3 spans 13 residues. The ends lost 2 bases at V and 10 bases at J; junction bases unmatched: 8. Germline V lookup: CDR1 SQVTM, CDR2 ANQGSEA. The CDR3 nucleotides read TGCAGCGTTGAACCGCAGGGGGGTAAAACCATATATTTT. This gives the protein CSVEPQGGKTIYF. The whole variable domain, remainder taken from reference TRBV29-1 and TRBJ1-3, is SAVISQKPSRDICQRGTSLTIQCQVDSQVTMMFWYRQQPGQSLTLIATANQGSEATYESGFVIDKFPISRPNLTFSTLTVSNMSPEDSSIYLCSVEPQGGKTIYFGEGSWLTVV.

The V gene is TRBV11-2, the J gene TRBJ2-1, with D possibly matching TRBD2 (6 bases). The germline V gene has CDR1 SGHAT and CDR2 FQNNGV. This CDR3 is built from 16 residues. The ends were cut back, 5 bases at V and 9 bases at J, with 23 bases in the middle. CDR3 DNA: TGTGCCAGCAGCCCCCCGGGGGTAGCTGGGCTCCCTGAGCAGTTCTTC. It codes for CASSPPGVAGLPEQFF.

The J gene is TRBJ1-6, the V gene TRBV19; TRBD1 is a possible D gene (6 bases). The CDR3 sequence is 16 residues long. Trimming took off 3 bases at V and 7 bases at J, with 16 bases between the two ends. Germline CDR1 is LNHDA and CDR2 is SQIVND (reference sequence). CDR3 residues: CASSIGRPGANSPLHF. CDR3 nucleotide sequence: TGTGCCAGTAGTATTGGTCGTCCAGGGGCAAATTCACCCCTCCACTTT.